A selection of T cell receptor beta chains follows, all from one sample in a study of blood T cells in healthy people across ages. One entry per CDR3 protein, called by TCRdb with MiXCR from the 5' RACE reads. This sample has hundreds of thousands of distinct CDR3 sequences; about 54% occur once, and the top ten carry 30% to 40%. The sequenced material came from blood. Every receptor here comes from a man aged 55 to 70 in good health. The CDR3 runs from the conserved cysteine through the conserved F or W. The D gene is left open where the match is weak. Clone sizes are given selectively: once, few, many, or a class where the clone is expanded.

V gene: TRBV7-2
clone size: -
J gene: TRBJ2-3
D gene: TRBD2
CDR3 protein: CASGTRTSKDTQYF
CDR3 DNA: TGTGCCAGTGGCACCCGGACTAGCAAAGATACGCAGTATTTT

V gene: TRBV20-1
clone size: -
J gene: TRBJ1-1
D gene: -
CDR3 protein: CSARDGTEAFF
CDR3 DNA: TGCAGCGCTAGGGATGGGACTGAAGCTTTCTTT

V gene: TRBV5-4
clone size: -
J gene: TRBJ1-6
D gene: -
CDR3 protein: CASSQGYRNSPLHF
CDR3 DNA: TGTGCCAGCAGCCAAGGATACAGGAATTCACCCCTCCACTTT

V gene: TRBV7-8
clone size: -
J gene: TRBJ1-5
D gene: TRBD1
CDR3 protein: CASSPGGYSNQPQHF
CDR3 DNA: TGTGCCAGCAGCCCAGGGGGGTATAGCAATCAGCCCCAGCATTTT

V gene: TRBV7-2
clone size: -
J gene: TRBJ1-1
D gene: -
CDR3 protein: CASSLGGSGPQAFF
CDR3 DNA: TGTGCCAGCAGCTTAGGGGGGTCAGGCCCCCAAGCTTTCTTT

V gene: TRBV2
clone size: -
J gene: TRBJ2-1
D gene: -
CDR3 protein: CASSDVGIIEQFF
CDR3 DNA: TGTGCCAGCAGTGATGTCGGTATCATTGAGCAGTTCTTC

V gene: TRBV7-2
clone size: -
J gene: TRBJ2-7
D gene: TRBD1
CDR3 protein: CAGSLAGRGPDEQYF
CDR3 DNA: TGTGCCGGCAGCTTAGCCGGCAGGGGGCCGGACGAGCAGTACTTC

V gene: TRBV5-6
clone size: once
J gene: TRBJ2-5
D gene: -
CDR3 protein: CASSLGRGVVVSETQYF
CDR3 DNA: TGTGCCAGCAGCTTGGGCAGGGGCGTGGTCGTATCTGAGACCCAGTACTTC

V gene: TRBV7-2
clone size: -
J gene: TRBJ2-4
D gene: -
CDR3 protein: CASSPGVAKNIRYF
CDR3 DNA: TGTGCCAGCAGCCCAGGGGTAGCCAAAAACATTCGGTACTTC

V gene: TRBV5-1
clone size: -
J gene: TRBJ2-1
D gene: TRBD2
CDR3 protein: CASSLTIAGGPLDEQFF
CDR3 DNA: TGCGCCAGCAGCTTGACCATAGCGGGGGGGCCTTTGGATGAGCAGTTCTTC

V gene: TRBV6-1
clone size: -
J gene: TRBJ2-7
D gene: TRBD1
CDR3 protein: CASSPTTGRTYEQYF
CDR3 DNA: TGTGCCAGCAGCCCAACGACAGGGAGAACCTACGAGCAGTACTTC

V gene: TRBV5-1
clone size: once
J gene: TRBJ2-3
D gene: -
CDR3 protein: CASSTIGATVDTQYF
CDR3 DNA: TGCGCCAGCTCCACGATTGGGGCCACCGTGGATACGCAGTATTTT

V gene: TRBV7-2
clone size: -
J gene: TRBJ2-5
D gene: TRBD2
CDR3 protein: CASSWTSGPWETQYF
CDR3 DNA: TGTGCCAGCAGCTGGACTAGCGGGCCCTGGGAGACCCAGTACTTC

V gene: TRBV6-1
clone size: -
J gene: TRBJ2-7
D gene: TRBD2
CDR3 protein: CASSSELAGAGEQYF
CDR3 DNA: TGTGCCAGCAGTTCGGAGCTAGCGGGGGCGGGCGAGCAGTACTTC

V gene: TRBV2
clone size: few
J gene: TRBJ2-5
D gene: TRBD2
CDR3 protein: CASSGSSGEETQYF
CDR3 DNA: TGTGCCAGCAGTGGGTCGAGCGGGGAAGAGACCCAGTACTTC

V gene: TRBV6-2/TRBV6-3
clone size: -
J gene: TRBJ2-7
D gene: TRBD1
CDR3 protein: CAGTRGQAAYEQYF
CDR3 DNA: TGTGCCGGCACAAGGGGACAGGCGGCCTACGAGCAGTACTTC

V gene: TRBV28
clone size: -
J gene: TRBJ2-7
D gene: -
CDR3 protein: CASRLHDRLSYEQYF
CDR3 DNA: TGTGCCAGCAGATTACATGACAGGCTTTCCTACGAGCAGTACTTC

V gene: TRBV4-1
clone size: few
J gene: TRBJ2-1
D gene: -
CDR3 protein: CASSQPPVPGVYNEQFF
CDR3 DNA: TGCGCCAGCAGCCAGCCCCCGGTCCCAGGGGTCTACAATGAGCAGTTCTTC

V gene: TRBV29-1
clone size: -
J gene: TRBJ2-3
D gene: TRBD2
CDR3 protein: CSVGTSGGTDTQYF
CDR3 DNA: TGCAGCGTTGGGACTAGCGGAGGCACAGATACGCAGTATTTT

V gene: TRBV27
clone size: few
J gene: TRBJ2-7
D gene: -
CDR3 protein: CASSLSFTYEQYF
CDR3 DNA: TGTGCCAGCAGCCTTTCCTTTACCTACGAGCAGTACTTC

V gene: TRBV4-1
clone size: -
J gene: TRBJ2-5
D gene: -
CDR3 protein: CASSQDLGQIQETQYF
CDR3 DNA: TGCGCCAGCAGCCAAGATCTAGGACAGATACAAGAGACCCAGTACTTC

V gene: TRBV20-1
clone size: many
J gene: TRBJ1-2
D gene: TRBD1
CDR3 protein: CSASNNSPDRGRGYTF
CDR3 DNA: TGCAGTGCTAGCAACAATTCCCCGGACAGGGGTCGTGGCTACACCTTC

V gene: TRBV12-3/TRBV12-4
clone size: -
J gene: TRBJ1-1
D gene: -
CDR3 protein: CASSLARGGNTEAFF
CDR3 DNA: TGTGCCAGCAGTTTAGCGCGCGGGGGGAACACTGAAGCTTTCTTT

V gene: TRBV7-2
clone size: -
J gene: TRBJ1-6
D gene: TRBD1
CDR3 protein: CASRPPGQYNSPLHF
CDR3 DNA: TGTGCCAGCAGACCTCCGGGACAGTATAATTCACCCCTCCACTTT

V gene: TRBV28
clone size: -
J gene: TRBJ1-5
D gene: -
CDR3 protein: CASSPLGVHQPQHF
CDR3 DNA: TGTGCCAGCAGCCCCCTGGGAGTTCATCAGCCCCAGCATTTT

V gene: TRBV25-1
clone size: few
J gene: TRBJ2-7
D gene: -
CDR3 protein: CASRQGTYEQYF
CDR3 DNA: TGTGCCAGCAGACAGGGTACCTACGAGCAGTACTTC

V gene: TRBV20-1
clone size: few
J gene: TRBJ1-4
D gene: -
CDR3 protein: CSARGQDNEKLFF
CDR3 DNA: TGCAGTGCTAGAGGGCAGGATAATGAAAAACTGTTTTTT